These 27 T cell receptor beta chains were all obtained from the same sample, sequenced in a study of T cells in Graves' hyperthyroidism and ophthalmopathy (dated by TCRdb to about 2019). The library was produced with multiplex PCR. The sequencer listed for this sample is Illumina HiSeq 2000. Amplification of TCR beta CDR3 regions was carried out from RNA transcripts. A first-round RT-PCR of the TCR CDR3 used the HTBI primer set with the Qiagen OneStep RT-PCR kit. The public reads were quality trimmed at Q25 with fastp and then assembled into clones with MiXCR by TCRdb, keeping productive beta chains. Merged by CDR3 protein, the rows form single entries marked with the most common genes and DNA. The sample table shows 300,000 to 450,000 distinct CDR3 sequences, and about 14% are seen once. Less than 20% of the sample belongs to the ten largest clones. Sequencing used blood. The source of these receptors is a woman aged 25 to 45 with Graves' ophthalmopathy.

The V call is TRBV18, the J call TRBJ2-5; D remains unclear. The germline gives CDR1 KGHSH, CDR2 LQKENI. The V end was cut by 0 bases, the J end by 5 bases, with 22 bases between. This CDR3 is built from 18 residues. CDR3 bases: TGTGCCAGCTCACCACCGGGGAAAGGGTCCGGCGATGGGGAGACCCAGTACTTC. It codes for CASSPPGKGSGDGETQYF.

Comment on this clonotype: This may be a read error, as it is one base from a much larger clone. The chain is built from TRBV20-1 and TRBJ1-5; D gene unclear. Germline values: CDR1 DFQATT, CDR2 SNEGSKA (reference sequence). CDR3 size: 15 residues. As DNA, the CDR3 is TGCAGTGCTAGAGATGTCAGGTGGCTCAATCAGCTCCAGCATTTT. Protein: CSARDVRWLNQLQHF.

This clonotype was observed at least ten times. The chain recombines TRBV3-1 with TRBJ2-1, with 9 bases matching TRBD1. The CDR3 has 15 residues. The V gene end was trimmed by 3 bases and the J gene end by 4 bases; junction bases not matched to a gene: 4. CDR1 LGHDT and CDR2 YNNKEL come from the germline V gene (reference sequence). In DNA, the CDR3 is TGTGCCAGCAGCCATGGGACAGGGATGTACAATGAGCAGTTCTTC. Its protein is CASSHGTGMYNEQFF.

The CDR3 spells CASRQDSYYGYTF. The CDR3 bases are TGTGCCAGCAGGCAGGACAGCTACTATGGCTACACCTTC. The chain recombines TRBV6-1 with TRBJ1-2; perhaps TRBD1 as D (6 bases). The V end lost 6 bases, the J end lost 3 bases, and 11 bases lay between the germline ends. The length of the CDR3 is 13 residues. Germline CDR1 is MNHNS and CDR2 is SASEGT.

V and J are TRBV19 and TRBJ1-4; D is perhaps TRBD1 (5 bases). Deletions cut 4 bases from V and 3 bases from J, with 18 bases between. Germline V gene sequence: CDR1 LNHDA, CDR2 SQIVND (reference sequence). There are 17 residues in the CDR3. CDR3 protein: CASSSRGFFNANEKLFF. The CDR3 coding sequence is TGTGCCAGTAGTAGTAGGGGTTTCTTCAATGCTAATGAAAAACTGTTTTTT.

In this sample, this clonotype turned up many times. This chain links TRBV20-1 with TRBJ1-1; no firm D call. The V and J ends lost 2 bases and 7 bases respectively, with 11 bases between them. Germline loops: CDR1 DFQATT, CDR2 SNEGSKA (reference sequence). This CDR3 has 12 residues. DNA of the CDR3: TGCAGTGCTAGATGGGTGGGCAGTGAAGCTTTCTTT. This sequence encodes CSARWVGSEAFF.

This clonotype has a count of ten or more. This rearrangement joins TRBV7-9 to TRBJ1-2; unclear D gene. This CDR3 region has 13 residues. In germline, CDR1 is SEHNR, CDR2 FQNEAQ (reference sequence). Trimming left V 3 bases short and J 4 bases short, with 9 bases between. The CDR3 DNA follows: TGTGCCAGCAGCTTCTTCAGTTTCTATGGCTACACCTTC. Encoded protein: CASSFFSFYGYTF. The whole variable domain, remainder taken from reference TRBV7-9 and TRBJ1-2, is DTGVSQNPRHKITKRGQNVTFRCDPISEHNRLYWYRQTLGQGPEFLTYFQNEAQLEKSRLLSDRFSAERPKGSFSTLEIQRTEQGDSAMYLCASSFFSFYGYTFGSGTRLTVV.

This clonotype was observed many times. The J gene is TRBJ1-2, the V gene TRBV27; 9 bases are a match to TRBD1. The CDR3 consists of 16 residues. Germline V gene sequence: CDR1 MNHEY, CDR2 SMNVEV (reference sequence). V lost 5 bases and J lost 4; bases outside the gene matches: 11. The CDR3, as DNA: TGTGCCAGCAGTCCTCCGGGACAGGGATCCATCTATGGCTACACCTTC. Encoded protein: CASSPPGQGSIYGYTF.

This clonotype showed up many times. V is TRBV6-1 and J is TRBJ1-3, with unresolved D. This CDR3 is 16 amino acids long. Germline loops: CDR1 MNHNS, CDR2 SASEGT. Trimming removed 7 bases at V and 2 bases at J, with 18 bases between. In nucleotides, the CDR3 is TGTGCCAGCACCCAACGACGTGGCCAGACTGGAAACACCATATATTTT. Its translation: CASTQRRGQTGNTIYF.

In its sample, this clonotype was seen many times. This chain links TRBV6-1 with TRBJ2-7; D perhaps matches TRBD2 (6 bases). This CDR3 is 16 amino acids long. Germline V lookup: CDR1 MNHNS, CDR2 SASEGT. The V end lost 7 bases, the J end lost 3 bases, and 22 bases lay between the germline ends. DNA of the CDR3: TGTGCCAGCACCCTATCCCCGAGCCGGGGGAACTACGAGCAGTACTTC. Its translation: CASTLSPSRGNYEQYF.

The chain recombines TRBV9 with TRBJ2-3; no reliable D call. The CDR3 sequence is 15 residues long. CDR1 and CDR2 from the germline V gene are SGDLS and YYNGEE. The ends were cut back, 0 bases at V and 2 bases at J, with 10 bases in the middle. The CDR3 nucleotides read TGTGCCAGCAGCGTAGGAAACGGCTTCACAGATACGCAGTATTTT. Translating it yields CASSVGNGFTDTQYF.

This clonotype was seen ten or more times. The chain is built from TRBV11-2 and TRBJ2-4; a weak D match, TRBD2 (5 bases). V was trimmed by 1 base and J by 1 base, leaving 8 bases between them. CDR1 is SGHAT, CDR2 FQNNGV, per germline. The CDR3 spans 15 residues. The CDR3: CASSLAPGAKNIQYF. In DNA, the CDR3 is TGTGCCAGCAGCTTAGCCCCGGGGGCCAAAAACATTCAGTACTTC.

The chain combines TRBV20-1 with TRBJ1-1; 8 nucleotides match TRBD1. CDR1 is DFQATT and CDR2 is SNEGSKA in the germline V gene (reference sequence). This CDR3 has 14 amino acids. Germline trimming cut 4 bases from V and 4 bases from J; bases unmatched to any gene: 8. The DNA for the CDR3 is TGCAGTGCTACGACAGGGGTAGTGATCACTGAAGCTTTCTTT. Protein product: CSATTGVVITEAFF.

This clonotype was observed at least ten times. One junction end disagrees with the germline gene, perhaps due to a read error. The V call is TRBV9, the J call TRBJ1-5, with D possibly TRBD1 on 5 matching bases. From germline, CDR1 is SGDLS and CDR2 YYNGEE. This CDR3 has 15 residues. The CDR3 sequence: CASSVGSGINQPQHF. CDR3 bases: TGCGCCAGCAGCGTAGGCTCAGGGATCAATCAGCCCCAGCATTTT. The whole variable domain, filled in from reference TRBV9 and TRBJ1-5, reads DSGVTQTPKHLITATGQRVTLRCSPRSGDLSVYWYQQSLDQGLQFLIQYYNGEERAKGNILERFSAQQFPDLHSELNLSSLELGDSALYFCASSVGSGINQPQHFGDGTRLSIL.

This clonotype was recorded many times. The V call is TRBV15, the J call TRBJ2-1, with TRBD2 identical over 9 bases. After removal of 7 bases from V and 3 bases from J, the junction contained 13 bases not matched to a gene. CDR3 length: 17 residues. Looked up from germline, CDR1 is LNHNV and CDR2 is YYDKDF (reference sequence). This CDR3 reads CATNLWRGGSGYNEQFF. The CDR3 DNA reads TGTGCCACCAACTTATGGCGGGGGGGAAGCGGCTACAATGAGCAGTTCTTC.

The chain's CDR3 is CASSLVHDTYEQYF. CDR3 bases: TGTGCCAGCAGCTTGGTCCACGATACCTACGAGCAGTACTTC. The rearrangement links TRBV5-6 to TRBJ2-7; D not resolved. The ends were cut back, 0 bases at V and 2 bases at J, with 9 bases in the middle. This CDR3 has 14 amino acids. Germline loops: CDR1 SGHDT, CDR2 YYEEEE. The full variable domain, with the rest looked up from reference TRBV5-6 and TRBJ2-7, is DAGVTQSPTHLIKTRGQQVTLRCSPKSGHDTVSWYQQALGQGPQFIFQYYEEEERQRGNFPDRFSGHQFPNYSSELNVNALLLGDSALYLCASSLVHDTYEQYFGPGTRLTVT.

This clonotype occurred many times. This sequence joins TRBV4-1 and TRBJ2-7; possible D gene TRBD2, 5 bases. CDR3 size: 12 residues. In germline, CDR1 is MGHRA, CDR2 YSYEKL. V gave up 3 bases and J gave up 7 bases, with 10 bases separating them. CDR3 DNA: TGCGCCAGCAGCCAGGAGACGGGAGAGCAGTACTTC. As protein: CASSQETGEQYF.

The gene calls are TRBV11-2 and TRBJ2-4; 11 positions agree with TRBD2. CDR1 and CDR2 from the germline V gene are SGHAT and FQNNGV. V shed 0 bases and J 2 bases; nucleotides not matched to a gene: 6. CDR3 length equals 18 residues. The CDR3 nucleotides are TGTGCCAGCAGCTTAGACAGACTAGCGGGGAGAACCAAAAACATTCAGTACTTC. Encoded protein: CASSLDRLAGRTKNIQYF.

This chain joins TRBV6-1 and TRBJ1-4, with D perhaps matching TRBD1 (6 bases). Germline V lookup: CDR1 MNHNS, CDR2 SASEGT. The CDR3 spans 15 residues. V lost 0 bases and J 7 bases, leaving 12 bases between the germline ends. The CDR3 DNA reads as TGTGCCAGCAGTGAAGCTCAGGGGCTTTTTGAAAAACTGTTTTTT. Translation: CASSEAQGLFEKLFF.

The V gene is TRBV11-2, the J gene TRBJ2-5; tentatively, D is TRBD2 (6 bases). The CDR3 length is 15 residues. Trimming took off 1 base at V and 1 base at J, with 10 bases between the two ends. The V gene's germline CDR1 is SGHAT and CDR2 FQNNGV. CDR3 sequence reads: CASSLAGEAQETQYF. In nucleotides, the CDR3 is TGTGCCAGCAGCTTAGCGGGGGAGGCCCAAGAGACCCAGTACTTC.

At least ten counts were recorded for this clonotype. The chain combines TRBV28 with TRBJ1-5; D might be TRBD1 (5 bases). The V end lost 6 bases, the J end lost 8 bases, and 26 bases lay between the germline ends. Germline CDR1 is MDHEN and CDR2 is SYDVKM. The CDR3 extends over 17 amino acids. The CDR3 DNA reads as TGTGCCAGCAGACCATCGGGCGGGCAGGGTGAAACGAAGCCCCAGCATTTT. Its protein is CASRPSGGQGETKPQHF.

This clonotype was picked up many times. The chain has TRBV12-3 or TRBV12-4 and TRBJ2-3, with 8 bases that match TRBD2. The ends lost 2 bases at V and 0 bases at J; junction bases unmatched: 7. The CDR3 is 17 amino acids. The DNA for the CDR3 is TGTGCCAGCAGTTTATTCAAGCGGGGGATAAGCACAGATACGCAGTATTTT. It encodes CASSLFKRGISTDTQYF.

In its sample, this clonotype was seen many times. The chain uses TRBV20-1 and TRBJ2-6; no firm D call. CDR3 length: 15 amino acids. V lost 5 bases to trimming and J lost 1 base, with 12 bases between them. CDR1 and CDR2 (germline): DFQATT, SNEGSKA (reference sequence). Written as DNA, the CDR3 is TGCAGTGCTGGCCAACAGAGTTCTGGGGCCAACGTCCTGACTTTC. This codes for CSAGQQSSGANVLTF.

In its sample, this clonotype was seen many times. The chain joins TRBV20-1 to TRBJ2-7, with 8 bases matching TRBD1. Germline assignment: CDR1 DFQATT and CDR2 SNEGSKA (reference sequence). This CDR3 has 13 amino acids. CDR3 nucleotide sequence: TGCAGCCTACCGGACAGGGATTCCCACGAGCAGTACTTC. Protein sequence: CSLPDRDSHEQYF.

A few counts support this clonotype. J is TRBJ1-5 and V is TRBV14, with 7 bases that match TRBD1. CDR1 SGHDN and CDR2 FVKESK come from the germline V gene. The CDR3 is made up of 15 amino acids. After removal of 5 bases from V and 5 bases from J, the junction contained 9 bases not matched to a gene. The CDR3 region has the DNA TGTGCCAGCAGCAATGGGACAGCTTTCTATCAGCCCCAGCATTTT. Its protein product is CASSNGTAFYQPQHF.

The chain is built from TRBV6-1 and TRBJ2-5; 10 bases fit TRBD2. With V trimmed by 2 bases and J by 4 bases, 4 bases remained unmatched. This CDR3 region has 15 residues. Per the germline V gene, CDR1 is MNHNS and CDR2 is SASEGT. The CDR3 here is CASSESGTSVETQYF. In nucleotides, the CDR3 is TGTGCCAGCAGTGAATCTGGGACTAGCGTAGAGACCCAGTACTTC.

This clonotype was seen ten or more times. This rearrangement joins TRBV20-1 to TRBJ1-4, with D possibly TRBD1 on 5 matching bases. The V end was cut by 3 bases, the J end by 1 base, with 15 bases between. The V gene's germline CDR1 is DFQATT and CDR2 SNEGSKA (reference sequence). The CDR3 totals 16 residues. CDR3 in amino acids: CSARPQGWVTNEKLFF. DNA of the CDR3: TGCAGTGCTAGGCCGCAGGGCTGGGTAACTAATGAAAAACTGTTTTTT.